The 5 T cell receptor beta chains in this list originate from one sample, sequenced in a study of cytomegalovirus exposure and HLA in healthy donors. It was with 60 Vbeta and 13 Jbeta primers that the PCR ran. TCRdb's copy holds only in-frame clones and misses some; the assay was immunoSEQ multiplex PCR. This table lists 100,000 to 150,000 clones. Sequencing was performed on PBMCs. These receptors all come from a man younger than 35 in good health and CMV-seronegative.

The V call is TRBV5-8, the J call TRBJ1-2; the match to TRBD1 covers 9 bases. CDR1 and CDR2 from the germline V gene are SGHTS and YDEGEE. The CDR3 is 16 residues long. V gave up 4 bases and J gave up 4 bases; unmatched junction bases: 11. In DNA form, the CDR3 reads TGTGCCAGCAGCCAAGGGGACAGGGAGGCCTCCTATGGCTACACCTTC. As protein: CASSQGDREASYGYTF.

The gene calls are TRBV30 and TRBJ1-5; TRBD1 aligns across 8 bases. After removal of 3 bases from V and 4 bases from J, the junction contained 2 bases not matched to a gene. The CDR3 has 13 residues. Germline V gene sequence: CDR1 GTSNPN, CDR2 SVGIG (reference sequence). CDR3 amino acids: CAWRGQVNQPQHF. CDR3 coding DNA: TGTGCCTGGAGGGGACAGGTAAATCAGCCCCAGCATTTT.

This chain connects TRBV30 to TRBJ1-5; no firm D call. Trimming shortened V by 4 bases and J by 1 base, and 8 bases separated the two germline ends. The CDR3 is 13 residues long. Germline CDR1 and CDR2: GTSNPN and SVGIG (reference sequence). CDR3 in DNA: TGTGCCTGGACAAAGGAGAGCAATCAGCCCCAGCATTTT. Translation: CAWTKESNQPQHF.

The rearrangement joins TRBV6-1 to TRBJ2-5; 8 positions match TRBD1. The better agreement between TRBJ2-7 and the DNA end casts doubt on the J call. This CDR3 comprises 14 residues. Germline CDR1 is MNHNS and CDR2 is SASEGT. The CDR3 sequence: CASSKGQVTYEQYF. DNA for the CDR3: TGTGCCAGCAGTAAGGGACAGGTCACCTACGAGCAGTACTTC.

The V gene is TRBV19, the J gene TRBJ1-1, with a tentative D call TRBD1 (6 bases). The V end was cut by 2 bases, the J end by 8 bases, with 18 bases between. CDR3 size: 15 residues. In germline, CDR1 is LNHDA, CDR2 SQIVND (reference sequence). CDR3 in amino acids: CASSIPRPMGTEAFF. The CDR3 DNA follows: TGTGCCAGTAGTATACCCCGGCCCATGGGGACAGAAGCTTTCTTT.